The 6 T cell receptor beta chains below come from one sample, sequenced in a study of siplizumab effects on memory and regulatory T cells. Generated by immunoSEQ multiplex PCR, the TCRdb table keeps only in-frame clones and is missing some. Among some 100,000 clones, 94% were seen once, and the ten largest hold 1% to 1.5%. Sequencing was carried out using non-Treg CD4+ T cells sorted from blood. These receptors were taken from a human donor in good health.

The CDR3, as DNA: TGTGCCAGCAGCTTAGGCGGGACAGGGAGTCAGCCCCAGCATTTT. Amino acid sequence: CASSLGGTGSQPQHF. The V call is TRBV7-2, the J call TRBJ1-5, with 9 bases aligning to TRBD1. V was pared by 1 base and J by 6 bases, with 4 bases of the junction left unmatched. This CDR3 has 15 residues. The germline gives CDR1 SGHTA, CDR2 FQGNSA.

The chain combines TRBV12-5 with TRBJ2-3, with 11 bases fitting TRBD2. V dropped 6 bases and J dropped 4; count of bases not matched to a gene: 9. Per germline, CDR1 LGHNT and CDR2 FRNRAP. The CDR3 has 16 amino acids. The CDR3 loop is CASGGTSGKWADTQYF. DNA for the CDR3: TGTGCTAGTGGGGGGACTAGCGGTAAATGGGCAGATACGCAGTATTTT.

CDR3 bases: TGTGCCAGCAGATCCCCCTCGGGAGTTAAGTACGGGGAGCTGTTTTTT. Its protein product is CASRSPSGVKYGELFF. V gene TRBV28 combines with J gene TRBJ2-2; D is possibly TRBD2 (6 bases). The CDR3 is made up of 16 amino acids. Germline V gene data show CDR1 as MDHEN and CDR2 as SYDVKM. V lost 6 bases and J 7 bases, leaving 21 bases between the germline ends.

J is TRBJ1-1 and V is TRBV5-1, with D unresolved. The CDR3 is 15 amino acids. Germline V gene data show CDR1 as SGHRS and CDR2 as YFSETQ. V lost 0 bases to trimming and J lost 0 bases, with 9 bases between them. CDR3: CASSLERGMNTEAFF. The CDR3 DNA sequence: TGCGCCAGCAGCTTGGAACGGGGTATGAACACTGAAGCTTTCTTT.

This chain uses TRBV18 with TRBJ1-1; no firm D call. Germline CDR1 KGHSH, CDR2 LQKENI. Between the trimmed V and J ends, which lost 5 bases and 5 bases, there was a span of 9 bases. The CDR3 loop spans 12 amino acids. CDR3 DNA sequence: TGTGCCAGCTCAAGTATGGATACTGAAGCTTTCTTT. It translates to CASSSMDTEAFF.

The J gene is TRBJ2-7, the V gene TRBV20-1; D gene unclear. The V end lost 6 bases, the J end lost 5 bases, and 11 bases lay between the germline ends. The CDR3 runs to 11 residues. CDR1 DFQATT and CDR2 SNEGSKA come from the germline V gene (reference sequence). The CDR3 protein is CSARTIHEQYF. The DNA for the CDR3 is TGCAGTGCCCGTACCATTCACGAGCAGTACTTC.